The 29 T cell receptor beta chains below all came from one sample that was sequenced in a study of graft-versus-host responses after intestinal transplantation (dated by TCRdb to 2020 to 2023). Libraries were prepared through the immunoSEQ multiplex PCR assay. The table comes from immuneACCESS by way of TCRdb, which keeps in-frame sequences with V and J called. Part of the clones is missing from these tables; in studies checked, under half for an unresolved V gene and the rest for unknown reasons. This sample lists more than 85,000 clones; about 93% were detected once. The ten largest clones capture 2% to 2.5% of the sample. The intended sense of this specimen's time point label: cells obtained before transplantation from donor or recipient. Antigens for these TCRs are unknown. Specimen: unstimulated CD8+ T cells sorted from spleen or lymph node cells, collected before intestinal transplant. The receptors derive from a human donor who received an intestinal transplant.

The chain is built from TRBV10-3 and TRBJ2-7, with D maybe TRBD2 (5 bases). The CDR3 sequence is 18 residues long. The germline V and J ends were trimmed by 8 bases and 4 bases, with 30 bases remaining between them. From germline, CDR1 is ENHRY and CDR2 SYGVKD. CDR3 nucleotides: TGTGCCATCTCTCCAATCCTAGTTAAACGGGGTACAGTTTACGAGCAGTACTTC. Protein: CAISPILVKRGTVYEQYF.

The chain couples TRBV7-9 to TRBJ1-5; 8 bases fit TRBD1. The CDR3 runs to 14 residues. Germline values: CDR1 SEHNR, CDR2 FQNEAQ (reference sequence). The J segment lost 6 bases and the V segment lost 5 bases, leaving 6 bases of the junction unmatched. For the CDR3, the DNA is TGTGCCAGCAGCCCTACAGGGGGGGGTCAGCCCCAGCATTTT. Translation: CASSPTGGGQPQHF. Full variable domain (rest looked up from reference TRBV7-9 and TRBJ1-5): DTGVSQNPRHKITKRGQNVTFRCDPISEHNRLYWYRQTLGQGPEFLTYFQNEAQLEKSRLLSDRFSAERPKGSFSTLEIQRTEQGDSAMYLCASSPTGGGQPQHFGDGTRLSIL.

The rearrangement joins TRBV7-8 to TRBJ1-1; 8 bases align to TRBD1. The CDR3 runs 15 residues. Germline V gives CDR1 SGHVS, CDR2 FQNEAQ. The J segment lost 6 bases and the V segment lost 5 bases, leaving 11 bases of the junction unmatched. Here the CDR3 DNA reads TGTGCCAGCAGCGCGGACAGGGCCGGAGGGTCTGAAGCTTTCTTT. This translates into CASSADRAGGSEAFF.

CDR3 DNA sequence: TGTGCCAGCAGCTTTCGGACAGGGGATGAAGCTTTCTTT. This translates into CASSFRTGDEAFF. The chain couples TRBV7-7 to TRBJ1-1; 9 bases agree with TRBD1. Per germline, CDR1 SSHAT and CDR2 FNYEAQ (reference sequence). V shed 3 bases, J shed 7 bases, and the junction held 3 bases outside the gene matches. The CDR3 covers 13 residues.

In the case of this clone: Other DNA sequences from this sample encode an identical CDR3 as well. The V call is TRBV19, the J call TRBJ2-2, with 8 nucleotides matching TRBD1. The CDR3 covers 14 residues. The J segment lost 7 bases and the V segment lost 6 bases, leaving 7 bases of the junction unmatched. Germline V gene data show CDR1 as LNHDA and CDR2 as SQIVND (reference sequence). The CDR3 loop reads CASSPQGAGGELFF. The CDR3 DNA sequence: TGTGCCAGTAGCCCTCAGGGGGCCGGCGGGGAGCTGTTTTTT. Full variable domain (rest looked up from reference TRBV19 and TRBJ2-2): DGGITQSPKYLFRKEGQNVTLSCEQNLNHDAMYWYRQDPGQGLRLIYYSQIVNDFQKGDIAEGYSVSREKKESFPLTVTSAQKNPTAFYLCASSPQGAGGELFFGEGSRLTVL.

This chain connects TRBV27 to TRBJ2-2; the D gene is possibly TRBD1 (6 bases). CDR1 and CDR2 from the germline V gene are MNHEY and SMNVEV (reference sequence). The CDR3 spans 16 residues. V lost 4 bases, J lost 0 bases, and 12 bases lay in between. The CDR3 sequence is CASSSLGTPNTGELFF. The CDR3 DNA reads TGTGCCAGCAGTTCACTCGGGACACCGAACACCGGGGAGCTGTTTTTT.

The DNA for the CDR3 is TGTGCCATCAGTGATGGGCAAGTTTACGAGCAGTACTTC. Its translation is CAISDGQVYEQYF. J is TRBJ2-7 and V is TRBV10-3; D is undetermined. The CDR3 is 13 residues long. V dropped 3 bases and J dropped 4 bases, with 10 bases sitting between them. CDR1 is ENHRY, CDR2 SYGVKD, per germline.

The CDR3 loop reads CASSESDGYGYEQYF. The CDR3 DNA reads as TGCGCCAGCAGTGAGTCAGACGGGTATGGGTACGAGCAGTACTTC. J is TRBJ2-7 and V is TRBV10-2; D gene ambiguous. The CDR3 covers 15 residues. Germline CDR1 WSHSY, CDR2 SAAADI. V lost 0 bases and J lost 4, with 13 bases in between.

The CDR3 DNA reads as TGTGCCAGCAGCCGTAGCGGGGGCACAGATACGCAGTATTTT. Its protein is CASSRSGGTDTQYF. The chain joins TRBV11-2 to TRBJ2-3; TRBD2 matches at 8 bases. Germline lookup yields CDR1 SGHAT and CDR2 FQNNGV. The V and J ends lost 5 bases and 1 base, in that order; junction bases with no gene match: 2. This CDR3 comprises 14 residues.

This sequence joins TRBV7-6 and TRBJ2-1, with 10 bases fitting TRBD1. The trim removed 4 bases at V and 8 bases at J, leaving 2 bases unmatched. This CDR3 is built from 13 residues. The germline V gene encodes CDR1 SGHVS and CDR2 FNYEAQ. DNA for the CDR3: TGTGCCAGCAGCTCGGACAGGGGGGATGAGCAGTTCTTC. This encodes CASSSDRGDEQFF.

This clone has more than one count but fewer than ten. The CDR3 region has the DNA TGTGCCAGCAGCTACAGGGGGGGGATTCGGGAAAAACTGTTTTTT. This gives the protein CASSYRGGIREKLFF. This sequence joins TRBV21-1 and TRBJ1-4; TRBD1 is the table's D call and was not checked against the DNA. TRBV21-1 is deemed a pseudogene. This CDR3 region has 15 residues.

This chain connects TRBV27 to TRBJ2-7; TRBD2 aligns across 9 bases. CDR1 is MNHEY and CDR2 is SMNVEV in the germline V gene (reference sequence). CDR3 length: 17 amino acids. Trimming took 0 bases from V and 2 from J; bases not matched to a gene: 8. The CDR3 bases are TGTGCCAGCAGTTTATCGAATCGCGGGGGGGACCCCTACGAGCAGTACTTC. Its protein product is CASSLSNRGGDPYEQYF.

The chain uses TRBV7-2 and TRBJ2-7; no clear D. Looked up from germline, CDR1 is SGHTA and CDR2 is FQGNSA. The CDR3 has 15 residues. V dropped 1 base and J dropped 0 bases, with 10 bases sitting between them. The DNA of the CDR3 is TGTGCCAGCAGCTTAGGGGCAGATAGCTCCTACGAGCAGTACTTC. Encoded protein: CASSLGADSSYEQYF.

The CDR3, as DNA: TGTGCCAGCAGTCCTCGGACTAGCGGATACAATGAGCAGTTCTTC. Translated: CASSPRTSGYNEQFF. This chain joins TRBV27 and TRBJ2-1; TRBD2 matches at 10 bases. The ends lost 5 bases at V and 4 bases at J; junction bases unmatched: 5. This CDR3 comprises 15 residues. The germline V gene has CDR1 MNHEY and CDR2 SMNVEV (reference sequence).

The chain is built from TRBV27 and TRBJ1-1, with 9 bases identical to TRBD1. The CDR3 has 15 amino acids. The germline CDR1 and CDR2 sequences are MNHEY and SMNVEV (reference sequence). Germline trimming cut 4 bases from V and 7 bases from J; bases unmatched to any gene: 10. The CDR3 is CASSYRGQGHYEAFF. The CDR3 region has the DNA TGTGCCAGCAGTTACCGGGGACAGGGACACTATGAAGCTTTCTTT.

This sequence joins TRBV11-3 and TRBJ2-3, with a possible D match to TRBD2 (6 bases). The V gene lost 4 bases and the J gene lost 3 bases, with 8 bases spanning the gap. The CDR3 extends over 13 amino acids. Looked up from germline, CDR1 is SGHNT and CDR2 is YENEEA. CDR3 nucleotide sequence: TGTGCCAGCAGCTCCGGGAGTACAGATACGCAGTATTTT. It yields the protein CASSSGSTDTQYF.

This chain links TRBV5-1 with TRBJ2-7; 7 bases fit TRBD1. Germline loops: CDR1 SGHRS, CDR2 YFSETQ. This CDR3 spans 14 amino acids. V lost 4 bases, J lost 2 bases, and 6 bases stayed unmatched. The CDR3 coding sequence is TGCGCCAGCAGCAGGGACAGCCCCACCTACGAGCAGTACTTC. Translated, it gives CASSRDSPTYEQYF.

The V and J genes are TRBV4-1 and TRBJ2-1, with 12 bases aligning to TRBD2. The CDR3 extends over 15 amino acids. With 3 bases clipped from V and 9 bases from J, the junction kept 6 bases outside the gene matches. The germline CDR1 and CDR2 sequences are MGHRA and YSYEKL. The CDR3, as DNA: TGCGCCAGCAGCCAGTCACTAGCGGGGGGCCGTGAGCAGTTCTTC. The encoded protein is CASSQSLAGGREQFF.

This chain joins TRBV10-2 and TRBJ2-3; 7 nucleotides align to TRBD1. The CDR3 extends over 11 amino acids. Germline V lookup: CDR1 WSHSY, CDR2 SAAADI. Trimming removed 8 bases from V and 4 bases from J; junction bases left unmatched: 0. The CDR3 nucleotides read TGCGCCAGCCAGGGGGCAGATACGCAGTATTTT. Protein product: CASQGADTQYF.

This chain uses TRBV5-1 with TRBJ2-3, with D possibly matching TRBD1 (6 bases). CDR3 size: 17 residues. Germline CDR1 is SGHRS and CDR2 is YFSETQ. The V and J ends lost 6 bases and 2 bases respectively, with 22 bases between them. This chain's CDR3 is CASNKAPTGSPTDTQYF. CDR3 DNA sequence: TGCGCCAGCAACAAGGCCCCTACAGGGAGCCCCACAGATACGCAGTATTTT.

CDR3 region: CASKDRGHYNEQFF. The CDR3 nucleotides are TGTGCCAGCAAGGACAGGGGGCATTACAATGAGCAGTTCTTC. The J gene is TRBJ2-1, the V gene TRBV27, with 11 bases that match TRBD1. From germline, CDR1 is MNHEY and CDR2 SMNVEV (reference sequence). This CDR3 comprises 14 residues. V shed 7 bases, J shed 4 bases, and the junction held 3 bases outside the gene matches.

The chain is built from TRBV30 and TRBJ2-7; 11 nucleotides align to TRBD1. V shed 2 bases and J 5 bases; nucleotides not matched to a gene: 5. Looked up from germline, CDR1 is GTSNPN and CDR2 is SVGIG (reference sequence). CDR3 length equals 14 residues. CDR3 DNA: TGTGCCTGGAGTTATGGACAGGGGGCAAACGAGCAGTACTTC. Translating it yields CAWSYGQGANEQYF.

The rearrangement joins TRBV6-6 to TRBJ2-7; TRBD2 aligns across 11 bases. Per germline, CDR1 MNHNY and CDR2 SVGAGI (reference sequence). J gave up 4 bases and V 6 bases, and 8 bases lay outside the gene matches. This CDR3 region has 15 residues. Written as DNA, the CDR3 is TGTGCCAGCAGCCCCGTGACTAGCGGGGTATACGAGCAGTACTTC. The encoded protein is CASSPVTSGVYEQYF.

V usage is TRBV7-6 and J usage is TRBJ2-2; 9 bases map to TRBD1. CDR1 is SGHVS, CDR2 FNYEAQ, per germline. The CDR3 sequence is 16 residues long. J gave up 4 bases and V 1 base, and 4 bases lay outside the gene matches. The CDR3 DNA reads as TGTGCCAGCAGCTTAGGAACGGGACAGGGCACCGGGGAGCTGTTTTTT. Translation: CASSLGTGQGTGELFF.

This chain joins TRBV9 and TRBJ1-1; D might be TRBD1 (5 bases). Per the germline V gene, CDR1 is SGDLS and CDR2 is YYNGEE. Trimming left V 0 bases short and J 5 bases short, with 11 bases between. This CDR3 contains 14 residues. The CDR3 is CASSVGGGTTEAFF. The CDR3 DNA reads as TGTGCCAGCAGCGTAGGGGGGGGGACTACTGAAGCTTTCTTT.

This chain links TRBV10-1 with TRBJ2-3; D ambiguous. V lost 2 bases and J 0 bases, leaving 6 bases between the germline ends. In germline, CDR1 is WNHNN, CDR2 SYGVQD (reference sequence). The CDR3 runs 14 residues. The CDR3 DNA reads as TGCGCCAGCAGTGAGGAGGTTAGCACAGATACGCAGTATTTT. Residues: CASSEEVSTDTQYF.

This clone has just one count. The chain combines TRBV27 with TRBJ1-2, with 7 bases matching TRBD1. The CDR3 runs to 13 residues. Germline V lookup: CDR1 MNHEY, CDR2 SMNVEV (reference sequence). The V segment lost 2 bases and the J segment 6 bases; nucleotides outside the gene matches: 3. The CDR3 region is CASSLKGANGYTF. Here the CDR3 DNA reads TGTGCCAGCAGTTTAAAGGGGGCCAATGGCTACACCTTC.

The rearrangement links TRBV5-1 to TRBJ2-1; 10 bases are shared with TRBD1. The CDR3 spans 16 residues. The V segment lost 0 bases and the J segment 4 bases; nucleotides outside the gene matches: 4. From germline, CDR1 is SGHRS and CDR2 YFSETQ. The CDR3 DNA is TGCGCCAGCAGCTTGGGACAGGGGGCAAGGTACAATGAGCAGTTCTTC. It codes for CASSLGQGARYNEQFF.

V gene TRBV29-1 combines with J gene TRBJ1-2, with D possibly matching TRBD1 (5 bases). The CDR3 is 16 amino acids. Germline V CDR1 and CDR2: SQVTM, ANQGSEA. Between the trimmed V and J ends, which lost 0 bases and 4 bases, there was a span of 18 bases. CDR3 sequence: CSVEDMGSGGGYGYTF. The CDR3 nucleotides read TGCAGCGTTGAAGATATGGGGTCGGGGGGAGGCTATGGCTACACCTTC.